The sequence of this TCR beta chain was determined in a study of cytomegalovirus exposure and HLA in healthy donors. Study-wide background: An earlier analysis identified 117 million unique TCR beta sequences in approximately 170 million T cells. The Caucasian-associated ancestry cluster contained 81% of the 398 genotyped donors.

Study-level findings and limits: In a later analysis, TCR association rates varied by HLA locus: DRB1 most, HLA-C fewest.

It was with 60 Vbeta and 13 Jbeta primers that the PCR ran. The method was immunoSEQ multiplex PCR; TCRdb's version includes in-frame clones alone and lacks a portion of them. The table for this sample gives about 64,000 clones. Each donor's status was that of a healthy bone marrow donor. Trimming stripped 3 bases from V and 5 bases from J, with 14 bases between. The CDR3 sequence is 14 residues long. The germline gives CDR1 LNHDA, CDR2 SQIVND (reference sequence). Worth noting for this clone: Its antigen is still unknown.

The chain links TRBV19 to TRBJ2-7, with D perhaps TRBD1 (5 bases). This sequence originates from a woman under 30 in good health and CMV-seronegative. The sequencing input was PBMCs. The CDR3 nucleotides are TGTGCCAGTAGTATGAGGTCAGGGAACAACGAGCAGTACTTC. Amino acid sequence: CASSMRSGNNEQYF.